These T cell receptor beta chains were read from a single sample in a study of blood T cell repertoires in COVID-19. This table comes from immunoSEQ multiplex PCR, and its TCRdb copy is limited to in-frame clones, with some not included. The sample consists of around 65,000 clones, approximately 91% of them appearing once. The sequencing sample was made of peripheral blood. The receptors shown here come from a human donor in a cohort sampled during active COVID-19. Each CDR3 is given without its conserved first and last residue.

>TRBV4-3|TRBJ2-2|14
ASSLIAGGGTGELF
>TRBV24-1|TRBJ2-1|14
ATSDPPGQGRNEQF
>TRBV27|TRBJ2-1|12
ASKRTSGRNEQF
>TRBV6-7|TRBJ1-4|13
ASTGAAATNEKLF
>TRBV7-6|TRBJ1-6|12
ASSLGPGNSPLH
>TRBV7-9|TRBJ1-1|13
ASSPMGSRRTEAF
>TRBV5-4|TRBJ2-3|14
ASSSGQDRSTDTQY
>TRBV24-1|TRBJ2-7|11
ATSAITGGEQY
>TRBV29-1|TRBJ2-7|13
SVVESAGAWGEQY
>TRBV4-1|TRBJ2-7|16
ASSQEVSGSSWAYEQY
>TRBV6-2/TRBV6-3|TRBJ2-2|15
ASSYAAGTGGFGELF
>TRBV21-1|TRBJ1-3|13
ASSPLGDRRNTIY
>TRBV4-3|TRBJ1-1|14
ASSQEGQGFDTEAF
>TRBV7-3|TRBJ2-7|12
ASSLESSGYEQY
>TRBV5-6|TRBJ1-5|14
ASSLQGFLNNQPQH
>TRBV2|TRBJ2-7|13
ASSDSPGGRYEQY
>TRBV7-2|TRBJ2-7|12
ASGLAGGLYEQY
>TRBV5-1|TRBJ1-6|14
ASSLRQGAGNSPLH
>TRBV7-9|TRBJ2-3|13
ASSFSSGSTDTQY
>TRBV29-1|TRBJ2-1|12
SVLSGRVYNEQF
>TRBV15|TRBJ2-7|12
ATSDSGGNYEQY
>TRBV6-1|TRBJ1-5|14
ASSGVGQGAWQPQH
>TRBV19|TRBJ2-3|14
ASSNSGRRSTDTQY
>TRBV4-3|TRBJ1-5|14
ASSQDTGPSNQPQH
>TRBV7-2|TRBJ2-1|13
ASSLLAGVDNEQF
>TRBV19|TRBJ2-7|11
ASSIDRRSEQY
>TRBV4-1|TRBJ2-3|13
ASSHRQTSTDTQY
>TRBV19|TRBJ1-2|11
ASSIGQGQGYT
>TRBV11-3|TRBJ2-3|13
ASSLYATGTDTQY
>TRBV28|TRBJ1-1|12
ASSFGGSNTEAF
>TRBV4-2|TRBJ2-5|14
ASSQESGMTGETQY
>TRBV15|TRBJ1-5|15
ATSRDRIQYSNQPQH
>TRBV5-5|TRBJ1-5|13
ASSPRTPSNQPQH
>TRBV25-1|TRBJ1-5|12
ASSGGDSNQPQH
>TRBV28|TRBJ1-2|11
ASSPDRNYGYT
>TRBV6-5|TRBJ2-1|11
ASSYGGTNEQF
>TRBV7-2|TRBJ2-7|13
ASSLEGGGVYEQY
>TRBV3-1/TRBV3-2|TRBJ2-1|14
ASSQESLAPYNEQF
>TRBV7-2|TRBJ1-2|12
ASSLSPGNYGYT
>TRBV19|TRBJ2-7|13
ASSRSGTGATEQY
>TRBV12-5|TRBJ2-3|18
ASGLPLGQGFGRGPDTQY
>TRBV19|TRBJ1-3|13
ATKTLSRSGNTIY
>TRBV10-2|TRBJ2-7|13
ASTPSGGGNYEQY
>TRBV19|TRBJ2-1|13
ASSIDLATGNEQF
>TRBV18|TRBJ1-6|14
ASSPAKQENNSPLH
>TRBV2|TRBJ2-7|11
ASSGDSRYEQY
>TRBV6-6|TRBJ2-2|14
ASSYSRSGGSGELF
>TRBV25-1|TRBJ2-1|13
ASSGKDSIYNEQF
>TRBV7-3|TRBJ2-1|14
ASSFSIAGGSNEQF
>TRBV5-4|TRBJ2-5|16
ASSLGGGLAGVGETQY
>TRBV18|TRBJ1-2|15
ASSPTTGRGENYGYT
>TRBV6-4|TRBJ1-2|12
ASSRDRGNYGYT
>TRBV3-1/TRBV3-2|TRBJ2-3|13
ASSQEAGYTDTQY
>TRBV4-3|TRBJ1-1|13
ASSLAGSQNTEAF
>TRBV9|TRBJ2-3|13
ASSLMASGTDTQY
>TRBV19|TRBJ2-7|12
ASSIDLGNYEQY
>TRBV6-6|TRBJ2-7|13
ASSAQGTGPYEQY
>TRBV6-5|TRBJ1-4|11
ASSFVLNEKLF
>TRBV15|TRBJ2-2|13
ATSRDTGGLGELF
>TRBV9|TRBJ2-3|13
ASSVGGLRTDTQY